The 5 T cell receptor beta chains listed next were all sequenced from one sample in a study of T cells in Graves' hyperthyroidism and ophthalmopathy. Amplification of TCR beta CDR3 regions used RNA as the template. First-round RT-PCR of the TCR CDR3 relied on the HTBI primer set. Using its own MiXCR run on the multiplex PCR reads, TCRdb lists one record per CDR3 protein. The table shows roughly 200,000 distinct CDR3 sequences, with about a sixth occurring only once. The sample comprised blood. The receptors shown here come from a woman aged 45-59 years with Graves' hyperthyroidism.

This clonotype was observed many times. J is TRBJ2-3 and V is TRBV4-1; 7 nucleotides agree with TRBD1. Germline assignment: CDR1 MGHRA and CDR2 YSYEKL. The ends lost 5 bases at V and 2 bases at J; junction bases unmatched: 7. The CDR3 runs 15 residues. The CDR3 reads CASSRQGWDTDTQYF. CDR3 bases: TGCGCCAGCAGCAGACAGGGCTGGGACACAGATACGCAGTATTTT.

This clonotype appeared a few times. This chain joins TRBV29-1 and TRBJ2-7; the match to TRBD2 covers 13 bases. The germline V gene has CDR1 SQVTM and CDR2 ANQGSEA. This CDR3 has 16 amino acids. J lost 0 bases, V lost 4 bases, and 6 bases had no gene match. The CDR3 spells CSVGGTSGASSYEQYF. For the CDR3, the DNA is TGCAGCGTTGGCGGGACTAGCGGGGCAAGCTCCTACGAGCAGTACTTC.

There are many counts of this clonotype. The genes are TRBV12-3 or TRBV12-4 and TRBJ2-1, with D hard to call. CDR3 length: 15 residues. Trimming stripped 3 bases from V and 9 bases from J, with 18 bases between. The CDR3 spells CASSFSGPSAPEQFF. CDR3 DNA: TGTGCCAGCAGTTTCAGTGGACCCTCAGCACCTGAGCAGTTCTTC.

This clonotype was recorded at least ten times. V and J are TRBV20-1 and TRBJ2-5; TRBD2 agrees at 7 bases. V trimming: 3 bases; J trimming: 0 bases; junction bases outside the gene matches: 7. The germline gives CDR1 DFQATT, CDR2 SNEGSKA (reference sequence). There are 15 residues in the CDR3. CDR3 loop: CSASGAGDHQETQYF. In nucleotides, the CDR3 is TGCAGTGCTAGTGGGGCGGGAGACCACCAAGAGACCCAGTACTTC.

This clonotype was seen at least ten times. The chain's CDR3 is CASSTPDRTVQFF. The CDR3 DNA sequence: TGTGCCAGCAGCACTCCTGACCGGACGGTCCAGTTCTTC. This rearrangement joins TRBV7-3 to TRBJ2-1, with D hard to call. Germline lookup yields CDR1 SGHTA and CDR2 FQGTGA. Trimming removed 5 bases at V and 13 bases at J, with 18 bases between. The CDR3 loop spans 13 amino acids.